This T cell receptor beta chain appears in the sequencing data of a study of T cell responses to AZD1222 COVID-19 vaccine. Study observations and caveats: Repertoire collection took place solely once the T cell response had peaked. Nearly half of spike-specific TCRs reportedly go after variant regions that carry no mutations. Across spike, vaccine-associated CD4 TCRs were found, dominant at 160-218 and 743-854.

On this clone itself: Antigen: not known.

This CDR3 is built from 13 residues. V was trimmed by 7 bases and J by 4 bases, leaving 16 bases between them. Germline-derived CDR1 and CDR2 are SQVTM and ANQGSEA. The repertoire was sequenced with immunoSEQ multiplex PCR; TCRdb's copy has only in-frame clones and lacks some. The table shows about 110,000 clones, with about nine tenths occurring only once. The V call is TRBV29-1, the J call TRBJ1-1, with D perhaps matching TRBD1 (6 bases). The source of this sequence is an adult in good health. The material sequenced was peripheral blood, taken on day 0 of AZD1222 vaccination. The CDR3 sequence: CSGGGGRGTEAFF. Here the CDR3 DNA reads TGCAGCGGCGGAGGGGGGCGCGGCACTGAAGCTTTCTTT.